This is a list of T cell receptor beta chains from one sample in a study of T cell responses to AZD1222 COVID-19 vaccine. TCRdb's copy holds only in-frame clones and misses some; the assay was immunoSEQ multiplex PCR. Among approximately 110,000 clones listed, about 88% were seen once. The input for sequencing was peripheral blood, taken on day 0 of AZD1222 vaccination. The receptors were gathered from an adult in good health. Each CDR3 is given with its conserved first and last residue. The D gene is left open where the match is weak. Rows give clone size only sometimes, using once, few, many, or a class for an expanded clone.

>TRBV19|NA|TRBD1|TRBJ2-1
CASSVRGLSYNEQFF
TGTGCCAGTAGTGTCAGGGGGCTATCCTACAATGAGCAGTTCTTC
>TRBV6-5|NA|NA|TRBJ2-1
CASRSAPGANEQFF
TGTGCCAGCAGGTCCGCACCCGGGGCCAATGAGCAGTTCTTC
>TRBV4-2|NA|NA|TRBJ1-5
CASSQEDAGGNQPQHF
TGTGCCAGCAGCCAAGAGGACGCGGGAGGGAATCAGCCCCAGCATTTT
>TRBV25-1|NA|NA|TRBJ2-5
CASRKPGPDTETQYF
TGTGCCAGCAGGAAACCGGGGCCGGATACCGAGACCCAGTACTTC
>TRBV27|NA|NA|TRBJ2-1
CASSLGLGEQFF
TGTGCCAGCAGTTTAGGGTTGGGGGAGCAGTTCTTC
>TRBV7-8|once|NA|TRBJ1-5
CASSLAAAYSNQPQHF
TGTGCCAGCAGCTTAGCGGCAGCCTATAGCAATCAGCCCCAGCATTTT
>TRBV7-8|NA|NA|TRBJ1-1
CASSLSPDKVNTEAFF
TGTGCCAGCAGCTTATCCCCGGACAAAGTGAACACTGAAGCTTTCTTT
>TRBV7-3|NA|NA|TRBJ2-3
CASSPGGAGTDTQYF
TGTGCCAGCAGCCCCGGGGGAGCGGGCACAGATACGCAGTATTTT
>TRBV3-1/TRBV3-2|NA|TRBD1|TRBJ1-2
CASSPVQGGNYGYTF
TGTGCCAGCAGCCCCGTACAGGGGGGCAACTATGGCTACACCTTC
>TRBV28|once|NA|TRBJ1-5
CASRTGDGPKPQHF
TGTGCCAGCAGGACGGGAGACGGGCCGAAGCCCCAGCATTTT
>TRBV11-3|NA|NA|TRBJ1-4
CASSLGRGREKLFF
TGTGCCAGCAGCCTGGGGAGGGGCCGAGAAAAACTGTTTTTT
>TRBV27|NA|TRBD2|TRBJ2-1
CASSSLSVREGNEQFF
TGTGCCAGCAGTTCCCTCTCGGTCCGGGAGGGCAATGAGCAGTTCTTC
>TRBV7-2|NA|NA|TRBJ1-6
CASSPAGLNSPLHF
TGTGCCAGCAGCCCGGCAGGATTAAATTCACCCCTCCACTTT
>TRBV6-5|NA|NA|TRBJ1-1
CASSYHGLEIGTEAFF
TGTGCCAGCAGTTACCACGGACTGGAAATCGGCACTGAAGCTTTCTTT
>TRBV6-5|NA|TRBD1|TRBJ1-4
CASSNRDRGLEGLFF
TGTGCCAGCAGCAACCGGGACAGGGGCCTAGAAGGACTGTTTTTT
>TRBV19|NA|NA|TRBJ1-2
CASSIGRGNYGYTF
TGTGCCAGTAGTATAGGGCGGGGGAACTATGGCTACACCTTC
>TRBV19|NA|NA|TRBJ2-1
CASSIGLAGVDLYNEQFF
TGTGCCAGTAGTATAGGGCTGGCAGGGGTAGACCTCTACAATGAGCAGTTCTTC
>TRBV5-1|NA|TRBD2|TRBJ2-3
CASSFSGLAGVNTQYF
TGCGCCAGCAGCTTTTCGGGACTAGCGGGAGTAAATACGCAGTATTTT
>TRBV19|NA|NA|TRBJ1-1
CATAPTGLGNTEAFF
TGTGCCACCGCCCCTACAGGGCTGGGGAACACTGAAGCTTTCTTT
>TRBV7-3|NA|NA|TRBJ2-5
CASSLIPQSSQYF
TGTGCCAGCAGCTTAATCCCACAGTCGAGCCAGTACTTC
>TRBV5-6|NA|NA|TRBJ2-1
CASIRLEGFNEQFF
TGTGCCAGCATCAGGCTAGAAGGATTCAATGAGCAGTTCTTC
>TRBV6-1|NA|TRBD1|TRBJ1-3
CASSARDRVSGNTIYF
TGTGCCAGCAGTGCCCGGGACAGGGTCTCTGGAAACACCATATATTTT
>TRBV10-3|NA|NA|TRBJ1-5
CAIGEDNQPQHF
TGTGCCATTGGGGAGGACAATCAGCCCCAGCATTTT
>TRBV19|NA|NA|TRBJ1-1
CASSITSWGTEAFF
TGTGCCAGTAGTATCACCTCTTGGGGCACTGAAGCTTTCTTT
>TRBV29-1|NA|TRBD1|TRBJ2-7
CSARQGGYEQYF
TGCAGCGCCCGACAGGGGGGCTACGAGCAGTACTTC
>TRBV28|NA|NA|TRBJ2-2
CASSLWRLGTGELFF
TGTGCCAGCAGTTTATGGAGGTTGGGCACCGGGGAGCTGTTTTTT
>TRBV19|NA|TRBD1|TRBJ2-2
CASSHPGQGVGELFF
TGTGCCAGTAGTCATCCGGGACAGGGAGTCGGGGAGCTGTTTTTT
>TRBV7-2|NA|TRBD2|TRBJ2-3
CASSHRGDSYTDTQYF
TGTGCCAGCAGCCACCGGGGGGACTCCTACACAGATACGCAGTATTTT
>TRBV19|once|NA|TRBJ1-5
CASSIVGHPGQPQHF
TGTGCCAGTAGTATAGTGGGACACCCGGGTCAGCCCCAGCATTTT
>TRBV5-1|NA|TRBD1|TRBJ2-5
CASSNRGARETQYF
TGCGCCAGCAGTAACAGGGGCGCGCGGGAGACCCAGTACTTC
>TRBV27|NA|NA|TRBJ1-1
CASSLSQGLTEAFF
TGTGCCAGCAGTTTATCGCAGGGTCTCACTGAAGCTTTCTTT
>TRBV29-1|NA|NA|TRBJ1-2
CSVEPQGLSGYTF
TGCAGCGTTGAACCACAGGGCCTTTCAGGCTACACCTTC
>TRBV7-9|NA|NA|TRBJ2-2
CASTLLGETGELFF
TGTGCCAGCACCCTACTAGGGGAGACCGGGGAGCTGTTTTTT
>TRBV11-2|NA|NA|TRBJ2-7
CASREGSYEQYF
TGTGCCAGCAGGGAGGGATCCTACGAGCAGTACTTC
>TRBV6-2/TRBV6-3|NA|NA|TRBJ2-4
CASSGVDHVNIQYF
TGTGCCAGCAGCGGGGTAGATCATGTGAACATTCAGTACTTC
>TRBV18|NA|NA|TRBJ2-1
CASSPPVGGVNNEQFF
TGTGCCAGCTCACCACCTGTAGGGGGGGTTAACAATGAGCAGTTCTTC
>TRBV10-2|NA|TRBD2|TRBJ2-5
CASRTGGPAETQYF
TGCGCCAGCAGAACGGGAGGCCCGGCAGAGACCCAGTACTTC
>TRBV6-1|few|TRBD1|TRBJ2-3
CASSEFGTGVPDTQYF
TGTGCCAGCAGTGAATTTGGGACAGGGGTCCCAGATACGCAGTATTTT
>TRBV6-2/TRBV6-3|NA|NA|TRBJ2-7
CASSYKNYEQYF
TGTGCCAGCAGTTACAAGAATTACGAGCAGTACTTC
>TRBV27|NA|NA|TRBJ2-2
CASSRNTGELFF
TGTGCCAGCAGTCGTAACACCGGGGAGCTGTTTTTT
>TRBV7-8|NA|NA|TRBJ1-1
CASSRMNTEAFF
TGTGCCAGCAGTCGTATGAACACTGAAGCTTTCTTT
>TRBV5-1|NA|TRBD1|TRBJ2-7
CASSPTGPVSDEQYF
TGCGCCAGCAGCCCGACAGGGCCCGTTAGTGACGAGCAGTACTTC
>TRBV19|NA|TRBD1|TRBJ1-5
CASSIKRQGAPSNQPQHF
TGTGCCAGTAGTATTAAGAGACAGGGAGCACCCAGCAATCAGCCCCAGCATTTT
>TRBV9|NA|NA|TRBJ2-1
CASSVGVTNSYNEQFF
TGTGCCAGCAGCGTAGGGGTCACCAACTCCTACAATGAGCAGTTCTTC
>TRBV7-3|NA|NA|TRBJ1-1
CASSFGGGTEAFF
TGTGCCAGCAGCTTCGGTGGGGGCACTGAAGCTTTCTTT
>TRBV7-9|NA|NA|TRBJ2-3
CASSPPFRDFHADTQYF
TGTGCCAGCAGCCCCCCATTCCGGGATTTCCACGCAGATACGCAGTATTTT